The rows below give T cell receptor beta chains drawn from one sample of a study of blood T cell repertoires in COVID-19. Sequencing used immunoSEQ multiplex PCR; TCRdb keeps in-frame clones, though not all of them. The sample contains a few hundred thousand clones, 70% to 90% of which appear only once. Sequenced sample: PBMCs or T cells enriched from blood (not recorded which). The receptors were gathered from a woman aged 40 to 55 with acute COVID-19. The CDR3 runs from the conserved cysteine through the conserved F or W. D genes are given only for firm matches. Size tells how often a clone was seen (once, few, many) or the class of an expanded clone, and some rows leave it out.

clone size	CDR3 length	J gene	V gene	D gene	CDR3 protein	CDR3 DNA
once	14	TRBJ1-1	TRBV11-3	NA	CASSFGRSNTEAFF	TGTGCCAGCAGCTTCGGCAGGTCGAACACTGAAGCTTTCTTT
NA	17	TRBJ2-2	TRBV7-7	TRBD2	CASSPKPAGVNTGELFF	TGTGCTAGCAGTCCGAAGCCAGCGGGAGTAAATACCGGGGAGCTGTTTTTT
NA	15	TRBJ1-2	TRBV4-2	TRBD1	CASSQDTQGNYGYTF	TGTGCCAGCAGCCAAGATACACAGGGGAACTATGGCTACACCTTC
NA	16	TRBJ1-1	TRBV27	TRBD1	CASSLLGTGMNTEAFF	TGTGCCAGCAGTTTACTGGGGACAGGCATGAACACTGAAGCTTTCTTT
once	16	TRBJ2-5	TRBV5-4	NA	CASSLLGGVYQETQYF	TGTGCCAGCAGTCTCTTAGGGGGGGTGTACCAAGAGACCCAGTACTTC
NA	15	TRBJ1-2	TRBV19	TRBD1	CASSIRGQVSYGYTF	TGTGCCAGTAGTATAAGGGGACAGGTCAGCTATGGCTACACCTTC
NA	11	TRBJ2-1	TRBV7-8	NA	CASSLAREQFF	TGTGCCAGCAGCTTAGCTAGAGAGCAGTTCTTC
NA	14	TRBJ1-3	TRBV18	NA	CASSQQGSGNTIYF	TGTGCCAGCTCGCAACAGGGCTCTGGAAACACCATATATTTT
NA	15	TRBJ2-5	TRBV15	TRBD2	CATSITGLVGETQYF	TGTGCCACCAGCATAACGGGACTAGTCGGAGAGACCCAGTACTTC
once	12	TRBJ2-1	TRBV2	NA	CASSVSDNEQFF	TGTGCCAGCAGTGTCTCCGACAATGAGCAGTTCTTC
NA	17	TRBJ2-3	TRBV18	TRBD2	CASSPGLAGGPRDTQYF	TGTGCCAGCTCACCGGGACTAGCGGGGGGGCCGAGGGATACGCAGTATTTT
NA	16	TRBJ1-1	TRBV27	NA	CASSLSGNSGLTEAFF	TGTGCCAGCAGTTTATCGGGGAACAGCGGGCTAACTGAAGCTTTCTTT
NA	17	TRBJ2-1	TRBV7-2	TRBD1	CASSEYQPTGYRNEQFF	TGTGCCAGCAGCGAATACCAACCGACAGGGTACCGCAATGAGCAGTTCTTC
NA	11	TRBJ2-4	TRBV18	NA	CASSPGGNQYF	TGTGCCAGCTCACCAGGCGGCAATCAGTACTTC
NA	14	TRBJ1-6	TRBV5-1	NA	CASQRGGENSPLHF	TGCGCCTCACAACGGGGAGGGGAAAATTCACCCCTCCACTTT
NA	15	TRBJ1-4	TRBV4-3	NA	CASSQGEGRGEKLFF	TGCGCCAGCAGCCAAGGGGAGGGACGAGGCGAAAAACTGTTTTTT
NA	16	TRBJ1-6	TRBV2	TRBD1	CASSDWPEGASSPLHF	TGTGCCAGCAGTGACTGGCCGGAGGGGGCAAGTTCACCCCTCCACTTT
NA	19	TRBJ2-5	TRBV11-2	NA	CASSWPMKQGIVSGETQYF	TGTGCCAGCAGCTGGCCGATGAAACAGGGCATCGTGTCTGGAGAGACCCAGTACTTC